The 5 T cell receptor beta chains given below trace back to one sample, sequenced in a study of molecular identifiers for immune sequencing clone quantification. In TCRdb, the PCR reads were re-called with MiXCR into one record per CDR3 protein. The sample has about 500,000 distinct CDR3 sequences; about 25% are singletons. Source material: naive CD8+ T cells from blood, with Jurkat cell RNA spiked in. Sample subset: FACS-sorted CD8+CD4-CCR7+CD45RA+ naive T cells. The receptor source for this set is a human donor in good health. Some libraries in this study had Jurkat cell RNA spiked in.

This clonotype occurred a few times. The V gene is TRBV30, the J gene TRBJ2-1; possibly TRBD2 for D (5 bases). V dropped 3 bases and J dropped 3 bases, with 12 bases sitting between them. The V gene's germline CDR1 is GTSNPN and CDR2 SVGIG (reference sequence). The CDR3 is made up of 14 amino acids. In DNA, the CDR3 is TGTGCCTGGAGCGATCCCCGGGACTACAATGAGCAGTTCTTC. Its protein is CAWSDPRDYNEQFF.

CDR3 region: CASEPRTSGRASPDTQYF. CDR3 in DNA: TGTGCCAGCGAGCCTCGGACTAGCGGGAGGGCCTCGCCAGATACGCAGTATTTT. This rearrangement joins TRBV7-2 to TRBJ2-3, with TRBD2 identical over 15 bases. Trimming took 8 bases from V and 4 from J; bases not matched to a gene: 13. Germline values: CDR1 SGHTA, CDR2 FQGNSA. This CDR3 comprises 18 residues.

This chain joins TRBV4-1 and TRBJ1-2, with TRBD1 matching over 8 bases. The CDR3 is made up of 15 amino acids. Unmatched junction bases numbered 8, after V lost 1 base and J lost 7 bases. The germline V gene has CDR1 MGHRA and CDR2 YSYEKL. The CDR3 coding sequence is TGCGCCAGCAGCCAAGTCGGACAGGGATTTACTGGCTACACCTTC. Its translation is CASSQVGQGFTGYTF.

This clonotype came up once. The CDR3 does not close with the conserved phenylalanine or tryptophan, likely indicating a read error. The gene calls are TRBV6-1 and TRBJ1-1; 9 bases are a match to TRBD1. This CDR3 has 15 residues. Looked up from germline, CDR1 is MNHNS and CDR2 is SASEGT. After removal of 4 bases from V and 5 bases from J, the junction contained 8 bases not matched to a gene. CDR3 coding DNA: TGTGCCAGCAGTGCACCTGGGACAGGGAGGACTGAAGCTTTCTCT. It is translated as CASSAPGTGRTEAFS.

The V and J genes are TRBV30 and TRBJ1-2; a possible D gene is TRBD1 (5 bases). The CDR3 runs 12 residues. Trimming removed 4 bases at V and 6 bases at J, with 12 bases between. Germline V gives CDR1 GTSNPN, CDR2 SVGIG (reference sequence). CDR3 sequence (DNA): TGTGCCTGGACCCGGACGGGGGATGGCTACACCTTC. It is translated as CAWTRTGDGYTF.